The clone carrying this T cell receptor beta chain was seen a few times. Antigen specificity is unknown. MiXCR, run by TCRdb on the 5' RACE reads, gives a single entry per CDR3 protein. The profile shows nearly 550,000 distinct CDR3 sequences, about a fifth of them singletons. These data are taken from a study of T cells after yellow fever vaccination. Regarding the study as a whole: Peak timing came faster in the weaker secondary response, day 5 versus 15.

Germline V gene lookup returns CDR1 MNHNS and CDR2 SASEGT. The CDR3 runs to 14 residues. V dropped 7 bases and J dropped 6 bases, with 16 bases sitting between them. The chain carries TRBV6-1 and TRBJ2-1, with TRBD1 as a possible D gene (6 bases). This specimen was PBMCs, taken 15 days after the yellow fever booster vaccination. The receptor was isolated from a man in his thirties or forties who received the YFV17D yellow fever vaccine. The CDR3 loop is CASTGQLPSNEQFF. The CDR3 region has the DNA TGTGCCAGCACCGGACAGCTACCATCCAATGAGCAGTTCTTC.